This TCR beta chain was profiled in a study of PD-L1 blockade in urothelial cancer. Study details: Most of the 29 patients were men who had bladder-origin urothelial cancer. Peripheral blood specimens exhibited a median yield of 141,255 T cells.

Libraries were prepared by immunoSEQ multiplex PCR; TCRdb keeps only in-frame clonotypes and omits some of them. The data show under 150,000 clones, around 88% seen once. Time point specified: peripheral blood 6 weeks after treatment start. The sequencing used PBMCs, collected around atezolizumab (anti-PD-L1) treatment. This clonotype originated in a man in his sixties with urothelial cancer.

This CDR3 is CASSPGSFYEQYF. CDR3 coding DNA: TGTGCCAGCTCCCCAGGGAGTTTCTACGAGCAGTACTTC. The chain recombines TRBV18 with TRBJ2-7; D may be TRBD1 or TRBD2 (5 bases each). CDR3 length: 13 amino acids. V lost 6 bases and J lost 3, with 12 bases in between. CDR1 is KGHSH and CDR2 is LQKENI in the germline V gene.